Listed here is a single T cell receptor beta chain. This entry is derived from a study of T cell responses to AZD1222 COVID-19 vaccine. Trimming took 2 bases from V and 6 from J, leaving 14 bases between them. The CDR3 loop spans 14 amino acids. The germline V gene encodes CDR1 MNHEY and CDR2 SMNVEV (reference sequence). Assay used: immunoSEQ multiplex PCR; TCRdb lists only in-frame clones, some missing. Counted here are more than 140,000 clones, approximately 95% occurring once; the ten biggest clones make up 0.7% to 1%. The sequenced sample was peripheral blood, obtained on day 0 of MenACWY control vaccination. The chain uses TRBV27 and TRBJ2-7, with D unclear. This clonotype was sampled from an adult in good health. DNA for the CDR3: TGTGCCAGCAGTTTAGGTCTTAAGAAGGCCGAGCAGTACTTC. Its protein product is CASSLGLKKAEQYF.